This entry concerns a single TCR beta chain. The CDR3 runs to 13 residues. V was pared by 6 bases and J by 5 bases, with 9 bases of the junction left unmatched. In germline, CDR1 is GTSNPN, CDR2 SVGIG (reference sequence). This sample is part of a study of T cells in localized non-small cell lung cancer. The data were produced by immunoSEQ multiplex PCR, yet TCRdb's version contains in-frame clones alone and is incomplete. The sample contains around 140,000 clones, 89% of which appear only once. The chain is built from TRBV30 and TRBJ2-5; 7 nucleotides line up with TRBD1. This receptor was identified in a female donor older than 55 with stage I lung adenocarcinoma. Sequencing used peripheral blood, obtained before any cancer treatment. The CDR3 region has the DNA TGTGCCTGCCGCCTACAGGGGCGGGAGACCCAGTACTTC. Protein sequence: CACRLQGRETQYF.